The 26 T cell receptor beta chains presented below share a single source sample, sequenced in a study of cytomegalovirus exposure and HLA in healthy donors. PCR was performed using 60 Vbeta and 13 Jbeta primers. The data were produced by immunoSEQ multiplex PCR, yet TCRdb's version contains in-frame clones alone and is incomplete. The sample comprises over 200,000 clones, roughly 79% of which are singletons, and around 0.57% rests with the top ten. Sample: PBMCs. These receptors were obtained from a woman in her thirties or forties in good health and CMV-seronegative.

This chain connects TRBV6-6 to TRBJ2-5, with 7 positions matching TRBD1. The end of the DNA aligns better with TRBJ2-7, so the J call may be wrong. The CDR3 loop spans 15 amino acids. Germline assignment: CDR1 MNHNY and CDR2 SVGAGI (reference sequence). The CDR3 loop is CASSQTLQGLNEQYF. The DNA for the CDR3 is TGTGCCAGCAGTCAAACTCTACAGGGGCTCAACGAGCAGTACTTC.

This chain uses TRBV4-2 with TRBJ2-5; 11 bases agree with TRBD2. Trimming removed 0 bases from V and 1 base from J; junction bases left unmatched: 4. The CDR3 is made up of 17 amino acids. CDR1 and CDR2 (germline): LGHNA, YNFKEQ. The CDR3 DNA reads as TGTGCCAGCAGCCAAGACCGACTAGCGGGGACCCAAGAGACCCAGTACTTC. It encodes CASSQDRLAGTQETQYF.

This chain uses TRBV6-1 with TRBJ2-7; no firm D call. The CDR3 spans 14 residues. Trimming took 3 bases from V and 5 from J, leaving 14 bases between them. Germline CDR1 and CDR2: MNHNS and SASEGT. The CDR3 DNA reads as TGTGCCAGCAGTGATCCTAAACTACCCCACGAGCAGTACTTC. As protein: CASSDPKLPHEQYF.

The gene calls are TRBV4-2 and TRBJ1-1; D ambiguous. Between the trimmed V and J ends, which lost 2 bases and 6 bases, there was a span of 10 bases. This CDR3 has 13 amino acids. CDR1 is LGHNA, CDR2 YNFKEQ, per germline. The CDR3 is CASSQRVRAEAFF. The CDR3 coding sequence is TGTGCCAGCAGCCAACGGGTACGAGCTGAAGCTTTCTTT.

The chain recombines TRBV29-1 with TRBJ1-2; 7 nucleotides align to TRBD1. Looked up from germline, CDR1 is SQVTM and CDR2 is ANQGSEA. The CDR3 is 13 residues long. With 6 bases clipped from V and 7 bases from J, the junction kept 11 bases outside the gene matches. CDR3 in amino acids: CSVLDRATIGYTF. For the CDR3, the DNA is TGCAGCGTACTCGACAGGGCCACAATTGGCTACACCTTC.

The CDR3: CAWSFGQTADEQYF. Written as DNA, the CDR3 is TGTGCCTGGAGTTTTGGACAGACAGCAGACGAGCAGTACTTC. The J gene is TRBJ2-7, the V gene TRBV30, with D tentatively TRBD1 (6 bases). V was shortened by 2 bases and J by 5 bases, with 16 bases between the two germline ends. This CDR3 is 14 amino acids long. Per the germline V gene, CDR1 is GTSNPN and CDR2 is SVGIG (reference sequence).

The chain recombines TRBV28 with TRBJ1-2, with 7 bases identical to TRBD1. The germline gives CDR1 MDHEN, CDR2 SYDVKM. Unmatched junction bases numbered 13, after V lost 5 bases and J lost 4 bases. The CDR3 is 16 amino acids. The CDR3 protein is CASSPSQGRPSYGYTF. The CDR3 DNA reads as TGTGCCAGCAGTCCCTCACAGGGGAGGCCCTCCTATGGCTACACCTTC.

This chain links TRBV28 with TRBJ1-4; 9 nucleotides line up with TRBD1. This CDR3 is 13 amino acids long. CDR1 MDHEN and CDR2 SYDVKM come from the germline V gene. Trimming took 4 bases from V and 7 from J; bases not matched to a gene: 1. The CDR3 bases are TGTGCCAGCAGTTGGACAGGGGCTGAAAAACTGTTTTTT. Encoded protein: CASSWTGAEKLFF.

This chain links TRBV11-2 with TRBJ1-3; no reliable D call. V lost 0 bases to trimming and J lost 0 bases, with 12 bases between them. The V gene's germline CDR1 is SGHAT and CDR2 FQNNGV. CDR3 length equals 17 residues. The CDR3 protein is CASSLEGGIYSGNTIYF. The CDR3 DNA is TGTGCCAGCAGCTTAGAGGGAGGGATCTACTCTGGAAACACCATATATTTT.

The V call is TRBV18, the J call TRBJ1-5; the match to TRBD1 covers 9 bases. Per the germline V gene, CDR1 is KGHSH and CDR2 is LQKENI. The CDR3 extends over 17 amino acids. Trimming cost V 2 bases and J 8 bases; bases outside gene matches: 13. For the CDR3, the DNA is TGTGCCAGCTCACCAAATCCGGGACAGGGACATATAGAGCCCCAGCATTTT. Its translation: CASSPNPGQGHIEPQHF.

This clone was observed a single time. The rearrangement uses TRBV7-9 and TRBJ2-5, with D tentatively TRBD1 (7 bases). V was trimmed by 5 bases and J by 3 bases, leaving 13 bases between them. CDR1 is SEHNR and CDR2 is FQNEAQ in the germline V gene (reference sequence). The CDR3 is 14 amino acids. The CDR3 protein is CASSPGGQKETQYF. The CDR3 DNA reads TGTGCCAGCAGCCCAGGGGGGCAGAAAGAGACCCAGTACTTC.

The gene calls are TRBV6-1 and TRBJ2-7; D call uncertain. Trimming removed 6 bases at V and 3 bases at J, with 6 bases between. Germline-derived CDR1 and CDR2 are MNHNS and SASEGT. The CDR3 has 11 residues. Here the CDR3 DNA reads TGTGCCAGCAGACTCCACTACGAGCAGTACTTC. Protein: CASRLHYEQYF.

This clone was observed at least ten times. This chain uses TRBV6-5 with TRBJ1-6; possible D gene TRBD1, 6 bases. This CDR3 is 14 amino acids long. The V end lost 6 bases, the J end lost 7 bases, and 13 bases lay between the germline ends. Per the germline V gene, CDR1 is MNHEY and CDR2 is SVGAGI. This CDR3 reads CASRGITGNSPLHF. CDR3 coding DNA: TGTGCCAGCAGGGGAATCACAGGGAATTCACCCCTCCACTTT.

With regard to this clone: One junction end disagrees with the germline gene, perhaps due to a read error. The chain recombines TRBV7-9 with TRBJ2-7, with 8 bases identical to TRBD1. Germline lookup yields CDR1 SEHNR and CDR2 FQNEAQ (reference sequence). This CDR3 comprises 15 residues. CDR3 sequence reads: CSSSLVGQGSNEQYF. The CDR3 coding sequence is TGTTCCAGCAGCTTAGTTGGACAGGGATCGAATGAGCAGTACTTC.

This clone appeared once. The chain uses TRBV4-2 and TRBJ2-7; TRBD1 matches at 10 bases. V was pared by 7 bases and J by 4 bases, with 7 bases of the junction left unmatched. The CDR3 has 14 residues. Germline assignment: CDR1 LGHNA and CDR2 YNFKEQ. In DNA, the CDR3 is TGTGCCAGCATCGGCGACAGGGGGCTGTACGAGCAGTACTTC. Its protein is CASIGDRGLYEQYF.

This clone has only a few counts. The chain links TRBV7-2 to TRBJ2-7; D is uncertain. Germline loops: CDR1 SGHTA, CDR2 FQGNSA. The V end lost 3 bases, the J end lost 3 bases, and 6 bases lay between the germline ends. The CDR3 loop spans 12 amino acids. This chain's CDR3 is CASSFLNYEQYF. In DNA, the CDR3 is TGTGCCAGCAGCTTCCTAAACTACGAGCAGTACTTC. Full variable domain (outside the CDR3, taken from reference TRBV7-2 and TRBJ2-7): GAGVSQSPSNKVTEKGKDVELRCDPISGHTALYWYRQSLGQGLEFLIYFQGNSAPDKSGLPSDRFSAERTGGSVSTLTIQRTQQEDSAVYLCASSFLNYEQYFGPGTRLTVT.

This sequence joins TRBV5-1 and TRBJ1-2, with TRBD1 matching 8 bases. The CDR3 covers 16 residues. V lost 4 bases and J lost 1; bases outside the gene matches: 9. Germline V gives CDR1 SGHRS, CDR2 YFSETQ. CDR3 DNA sequence: TGCGCCAGCAGCCCTGCCGGACAGGGACTTAACTATGGCTACACCTTC. Protein product: CASSPAGQGLNYGYTF.

This chain joins TRBV4-1 and TRBJ1-5; 7 bases align to TRBD1. V lost 1 base to trimming and J lost 9 bases; unmatched junction nucleotides: 9. Germline V gene lookup returns CDR1 MGHRA and CDR2 YSYEKL. CDR3 size: 15 residues. CDR3 residues: CASSQVGTEAGPQHF. The CDR3, as DNA: TGCGCCAGCAGCCAAGTTGGGACAGAGGCCGGGCCCCAGCATTTT.

The V and J genes are TRBV6-1 and TRBJ1-4, with 7 positions matching TRBD1. The V gene's germline CDR1 is MNHNS and CDR2 SASEGT. V lost 1 base to trimming and J lost 8 bases; unmatched junction nucleotides: 7. The CDR3 sequence is 15 residues long. The CDR3 coding sequence is TGTGCCAGCAGTGAAGGAAGGGGGCGCTGGGAAAAACTGTTTTTT. This gives the protein CASSEGRGRWEKLFF.

V and J are TRBV2 and TRBJ1-1; possible D gene TRBD1, 6 bases. The CDR3 runs to 11 residues. Per the germline V gene, CDR1 is SNHLY and CDR2 is FYNNEI. Trimming shortened V by 7 bases and J by 6 bases, and 9 bases separated the two germline ends. This CDR3 reads CASKTGSEAFF. DNA of the CDR3: TGTGCCAGCAAAACAGGGTCTGAAGCTTTCTTT.

The chain has TRBV5-6 and TRBJ2-7; 7 positions match TRBD2. The germline V gene has CDR1 SGHDT and CDR2 YYEEEE. J lost 6 bases, V lost 4 bases, and 4 bases had no gene match. The CDR3 sequence is 12 residues long. Written as DNA, the CDR3 is TGTGCCAGCAGCAAGACTAGCAGCGAGCAGTACTTC. It specifies CASSKTSSEQYF.

The rearrangement joins TRBV2 to TRBJ1-3; D gene ambiguous. The V end was cut by 8 bases, the J end by 0 bases, with 14 bases between. Germline V gene lookup returns CDR1 SNHLY and CDR2 FYNNEI. This CDR3 region has 15 residues. CDR3 sequence reads: CASLSSRGSGNTIYF. The CDR3 bases are TGTGCCAGCTTATCCAGTCGGGGCTCTGGAAACACCATATATTTT. Variable domain in full (rest from reference TRBV2 and TRBJ1-3): EPEVTQTPSHQVTQMGQEVILRCVPISNHLYFYWYRQILGQKVEFLVSFYNNEISEKSEIFDDQFSVERPDGSNFTLKIRSTKLEDSAMYFCASLSSRGSGNTIYFGEGSWLTVV.

The J gene is TRBJ1-2, the V gene TRBV28; D unresolved. Trimming removed 2 bases from V and 2 bases from J, with 6 bases in between. Germline V gene sequence: CDR1 MDHEN, CDR2 SYDVKM. The CDR3 is 13 amino acids. The CDR3: CASSLEPNYGYTF. For the CDR3, the DNA is TGTGCCAGCAGTTTAGAGCCGAACTATGGCTACACCTTC.

This chain links TRBV15 with TRBJ1-6, with D perhaps TRBD1 (6 bases). The CDR3 covers 18 residues. Trimming cost V 1 base and J 7 bases, with 20 bases left between them. The germline V gene encodes CDR1 LNHNV and CDR2 YYDKDF (reference sequence). This CDR3 reads CATSRGWPRTVMNSPLHF. The DNA of the CDR3 is TGTGCCACCAGCAGAGGCTGGCCCCGGACAGTCATGAATTCACCCCTCCACTTT. Complete variable domain (other parts from reference TRBV15 and TRBJ1-6): DAMVIQNPRYQVTQFGKPVTLSCSQTLNHNVMYWYQQKSSQAPKLLFHYYDKDFNNEADTPDNFQSRRPNTSFCFLDIRSPGLGDTAMYLCATSRGWPRTVMNSPLHFGNGTRLTVT.

The rearrangement joins TRBV18 to TRBJ1-2; a possible D gene is TRBD1 (6 bases). CDR1 and CDR2 from the germline V gene are KGHSH and LQKENI. This CDR3 region has 14 residues. V was clipped by 6 bases and J by 4 bases, with 15 bases between them. The CDR3 nucleotides are TGTGCCAGCTCCCCTGGGGGCGCCGTCTATGGCTACACCTTC. It codes for CASSPGGAVYGYTF.

This clone appeared once. The rearrangement uses TRBV11-2 and TRBJ2-1; D is undetermined. Trimming removed 10 bases at V and 4 bases at J, with 14 bases between. The CDR3 is 13 residues long. The germline gives CDR1 SGHAT, CDR2 FQNNGV. The CDR3 DNA reads TGTGCCACCCGAGGCTTTTTATACAATGAGCAGTTCTTC. Residues: CATRGFLYNEQFF.